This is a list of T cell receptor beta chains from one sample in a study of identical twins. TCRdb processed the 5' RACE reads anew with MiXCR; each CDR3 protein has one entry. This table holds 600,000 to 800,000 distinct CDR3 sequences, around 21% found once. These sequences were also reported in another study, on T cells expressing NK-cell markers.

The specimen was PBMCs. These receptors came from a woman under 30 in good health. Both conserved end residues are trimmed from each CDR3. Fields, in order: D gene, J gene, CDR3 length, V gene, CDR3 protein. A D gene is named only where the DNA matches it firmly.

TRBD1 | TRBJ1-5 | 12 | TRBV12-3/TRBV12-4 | ASSWEGANQPQH
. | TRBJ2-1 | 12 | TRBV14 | ASSPLRSYNEQF
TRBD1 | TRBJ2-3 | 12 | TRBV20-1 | SARRGGPTDTQY
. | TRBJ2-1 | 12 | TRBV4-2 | ASSQEDSRNEQF
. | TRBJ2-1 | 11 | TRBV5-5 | ASSSVRGNEQF
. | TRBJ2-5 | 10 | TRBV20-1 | SVLFGSETQY
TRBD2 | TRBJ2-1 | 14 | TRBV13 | ASSFGLAGARNEQF
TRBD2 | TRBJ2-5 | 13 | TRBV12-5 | ASGSLAGAQETQY
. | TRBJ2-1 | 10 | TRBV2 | ASSPRKYEQF
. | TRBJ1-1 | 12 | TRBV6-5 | ASSSQGTNTEAF
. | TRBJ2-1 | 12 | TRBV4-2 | ASSHQGRINEQF
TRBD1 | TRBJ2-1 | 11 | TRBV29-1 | SVDRGSGNEQF
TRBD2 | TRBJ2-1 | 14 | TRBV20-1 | SARGTSGERANEQF
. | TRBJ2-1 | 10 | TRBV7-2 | ASSLQFWEQF
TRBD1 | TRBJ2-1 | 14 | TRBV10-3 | AISATTGESYNEQF
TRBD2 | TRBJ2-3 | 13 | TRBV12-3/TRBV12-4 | ASSRSGRFTDTQY
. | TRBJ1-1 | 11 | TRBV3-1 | ASSQGGITEAF
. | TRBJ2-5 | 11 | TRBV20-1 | SASDPYQETQY
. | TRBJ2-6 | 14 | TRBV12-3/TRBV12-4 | ASSYGTLFGANVLT
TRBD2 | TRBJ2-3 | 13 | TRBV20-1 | SARASGSSTDTQY
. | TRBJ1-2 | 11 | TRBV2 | ASSESVADGYT
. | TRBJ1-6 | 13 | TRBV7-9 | ASSLSAGYNSPLH